Listed here are 21 T cell receptor beta chains from one sample, sequenced in a study of CD8+ T cells in alopecia areata (dated by TCRdb to about 2018). Pooled mouse cutaneous lymph node cells were stained for CD4, CD8alpha, NKG2D, NKG2ACE and other markers and were then sorted on a BD Influx. Libraries were prepared through the immunoSEQ multiplex PCR assay. RNA was extracted from all samples and reverse transcribed into cDNA, which served as template for TCR sequencing. The clones in this table, taken by TCRdb from immuneACCESS, are in-frame only. Not every clone is retained; where verified, under half of the shortfall comes from an unresolved V gene, and the cause of the rest is unknown. This sample has under 350,000 clones, none of them a singleton. The ten largest clones take up more than 1% of the sample. Material for sequencing was CD4+ T cells sorted from a lymph node. The receptors were gathered from a C3H/HeJ mouse with alopecia areata. The strain in question carries the MHC haplotype H2-k.

As regards this clone: Mouse germline and gene names are used. The CDR3 extends 3 residues past the end of the read, so its final part is completed from the germline J gene. This rearrangement joins TRBV13-3 to TRBJ1-6; TRBD1 agrees at 11 bases. TRBJ1-6 is filed as an ORF, its function uncertain. This CDR3 is 15 amino acids long. Germline lookup yields CDR1 NNHDY and CDR2 SYVADS. V was pared by 3 bases and J by 7 bases, with 3 bases of the junction left unmatched. The CDR3 DNA, read in part, is TGTGCCAGCAGTGGTGGGACAGGGGGGAATTCGCCC. The encoded protein is CASSGGTGGNSP. In full, the CDR3 is CASSGGTGGNSPLYF.

Turning to this clone: Gene and germline names: mouse. With the read ending 4 residues before the CDR3 end, the germline J gene is used to fill in that end. The chain uses TRBV17 and TRBJ2-7; D may be TRBD1 (6 bases). Germline CDR1 reads MNHDT; CDR2 reads YYDKIL. This CDR3 comprises 14 residues. V was pared by 6 bases and J by 0 bases, with 12 bases between. The CDR3 sequence: CASRARGSSYEQYF. The part of the CDR3 DNA that was read is TGTGCTAGCAGAGCGAGGGGGAGCTCCTAT. Together with reference TRBV17 and TRBJ2-7, the CDR3 gives the full variable domain: DTTVKQNPRYKLARVGKPVNLICSQTMNHDTMYWYQKKPNQAPKLLLFYYDKILNREADTFEKFQSSRPNNSFCSLYIGSAGLEYSAMYLCASRARGSSYEQYFGPGTRLTVL.

Only a few counts were recorded for this clone. Any gene name here is a mouse gene name. CDR3 amino acids: CTCSADTGTDYAEQFF. CDR3 DNA (partial): TGCACCTGCAGTGCAGATACCGGGACAGATTATGCT. V and J are TRBV1 and TRBJ2-1; 7 bases align to TRBD1. The read comes to an end 4 residues before the CDR3 does, leaving the germline J gene to fill in the end. In germline, CDR1 is NSQYPW, CDR2 LRSPGD (reference sequence). The CDR3 is 16 amino acids. V gave up 0 bases and J gave up 4 bases; unmatched junction bases: 6.

About this clone itself: Genes and germline come from the mouse. The CDR3 end falls 4 residues outside the read, so it is completed with the germline J gene. The same CDR3 arises from other DNA sequences in this sample as well. The chain is built from TRBV19 and TRBJ2-1, with TRBD1 matching 8 bases. Per germline, CDR1 FNHDT and CDR2 SITEND (reference sequence). The CDR3 sequence is 13 residues long. The sequenced part of the CDR3 DNA is TGTGCCAGCAGTATCTCAGGGGGCGCT. Translation gives CASSISGGA. The whole CDR3 region reads CASSISGGAEQFF.

For this clone: A much bigger clone sits one base away, suggesting this may be a read error. The gene names given are mouse names. Coverage ceases 4 residues before the CDR3 finishes, and the germline J gene fills in the end. The chain carries TRBV13-3 and TRBJ2-2, with TRBD1 matching over 9 bases. In germline, CDR1 is NNHDY, CDR2 SYVADS. This CDR3 has 14 residues. V trimming: 4 bases; J trimming: 3 bases; junction bases outside the gene matches: 1. The CDR3 protein is CASSWTGDTGQLYF. CDR3 bases read: TGTGCCAGCAGTTGGACAGGGGACACCGGG.

In its sample, this clone was seen a few times. Gene labels here are mouse ones. From the germline J gene comes the end of the CDR3, since the read stops 4 residues before it. The sample carries other DNA sequences with the same CDR3. The rearrangement uses TRBV19 and TRBJ2-7, with TRBD2 matching over 8 bases. The CDR3 runs to 14 residues. Germline V gene lookup returns CDR1 FNHDT and CDR2 SITEND (reference sequence). V lost 5 bases and J lost 0; bases outside the gene matches: 4. The sequenced part of the CDR3 DNA is TGTGCCAGCAGAGACTGGGGAAGCTCCTAT. Protein: CASRDWGSSY. The CDR3 in its entirety is CASRDWGSSYEQYF. The variable domain in full, with the rest retrieved from reference TRBV19 and TRBJ2-7, is GGIITQTPKFLIGQEGQKLTLKCQQNFNHDTMYWYRQDSGKGLRLIYYSITENDLQKGDLSEGYDASREKKSSFSLTVTSAQKNEMAVFLCASRDWGSSYEQYFGPGTRLTVL.

A word on this clone: Each gene name is a mouse one. The read terminates 4 residues before the CDR3 end, so the remaining end is supplied by the germline J gene. The J gene is TRBJ2-4, the V gene TRBV5; 8 bases line up with TRBD2. Per germline, CDR1 LGHNA and CDR2 YNLKQL (reference sequence). The CDR3 totals 14 residues. The covered CDR3 bases are TGTGCCAGCAGCCCTGGACTGGGCCGAAAC. Amino acids: CASSPGLGRN. The entire CDR3 is CASSPGLGRNTLYF.

This clone was observed a few times. The genes and germline here are from mouse. The read gets to within 4 residues of the CDR3 end, and the germline J gene fills in the rest. This sequence joins TRBV5 and TRBJ1-2, with D tentatively TRBD1 (6 bases). Germline V gene lookup returns CDR1 LGHNA and CDR2 YNLKQL (reference sequence). Between the trimmed V and J ends, which lost 1 base and 3 bases, there was a span of 9 bases. The CDR3 runs to 14 residues. Incomplete CDR3 DNA: TGTGCCAGCAGCCAAGTGTCAGGGGACTCC. This sequence encodes CASSQVSGDS. The complete CDR3 reads CASSQVSGDSDYTF.

This clone showed up many times. Gene and germline names: mouse. The observed sequence ends 4 residues before the CDR3 terminus, with the missing tail filled in from the germline J gene. In the same sample, other DNA sequences code for this CDR3. The chain employs TRBV1 and TRBJ2-1; no clear D. Trimming removed 1 base from V and 1 base from J, with 2 bases in between. CDR1 and CDR2 (germline): NSQYPW, LRSPGD (reference sequence). This CDR3 comprises 13 residues. CDR3 DNA (partial): TGCACCTGCAGTGCAGGGAACTATGCT. Amino acid sequence: CTCSAGNYA. The CDR3 in its entirety is CTCSAGNYAEQFF.

In its sample, this clone was seen many times. Genes and germline are mouse. The CDR3 is cut off 4 residues early in the read; its end comes from the germline J gene. This chain joins TRBV16 and TRBJ2-1; 8 nucleotides align to TRBD2. Germline loops: CDR1 SGHSA, CDR2 FRNQAP. J was trimmed by 3 bases and V by 1 base; bases with no gene match: 2. The CDR3 runs to 15 residues. CDR3 bases read: TGTGCAAGCAGCTTAGCGCTGGGGGGCTATGCT. Encoded protein: CASSLALGGYA. In full, the CDR3 is CASSLALGGYAEQFF.

As for this clone: Genes and germline come from the mouse. The read comes to an end 4 residues before the CDR3 does, leaving the germline J gene to fill in the end. The sample holds other DNA sequences that translate to the same CDR3. The chain recombines TRBV19 with TRBJ1-1; tentative D call: TRBD1 (5 bases). The CDR3 extends over 14 amino acids. The germline V gene encodes CDR1 FNHDT and CDR2 SITEND (reference sequence). V lost 2 bases to trimming and J lost 0 bases, with 8 bases between them. The CDR3 sequence: CASSIGQPNTEVFF. CDR3 DNA (partial): TGTGCCAGCAGTATCGGACAACCAAACACA.

In regard to this clone: Genes here carry mouse names. The CDR3 extends 4 residues past the end of the read, so its final part is completed from the germline J gene. Additional DNA sequences in this sample encode the identical CDR3. The rearrangement joins TRBV13-2 to TRBJ1-2; 8 bases line up with TRBD1. CDR3 length: 16 residues. With V trimmed by 2 bases and J by 0 bases, 6 bases remained unmatched. In germline, CDR1 is NNHNN, CDR2 SYGAGS (reference sequence). Incomplete CDR3 DNA: TGTGCCAGCGGTGACCCCCGACAGGGGACAAACTCC. As protein: CASGDPRQGTNS. The full-length CDR3 reads as CASGDPRQGTNSDYTF.

This clone was recorded a few times. The genes are named according to mouse. With the read ending 4 residues before the CDR3 end, the germline J gene is used to fill in that end. This specimen includes other DNA sequences encoding the same CDR3. The chain employs TRBV19 and TRBJ1-2; D gene unclear. V was trimmed by 3 bases and J by 0 bases, leaving 6 bases between them. Germline CDR1 reads FNHDT; CDR2 reads SITEND (reference sequence). There are 13 residues in the CDR3. Partial CDR3 DNA: TGTGCCAGCAGTACAGGAGCAAACTCC. It codes for CASSTGANS. The full CDR3 reads CASSTGANSDYTF.

As for this clone: Gene names and germline match the mouse. The sequence runs out 4 residues before the end of the CDR3; the remainder is reconstructed from the germline J gene. The same CDR3 is also encoded by other DNA sequences in this sample. The chain links TRBV1 to TRBJ2-1, with TRBD1 matching over 8 bases. Trimming cost V 0 bases and J 4 bases; bases outside gene matches: 2. CDR1 NSQYPW and CDR2 LRSPGD come from the germline V gene (reference sequence). This CDR3 spans 15 amino acids. CDR3 DNA, as far as it was read: TGCACCTGCAGTGCAGATCGGGACAGGTATGCT. Translated: CTCSADRDRYA. The whole CDR3 sequence is CTCSADRDRYAEQFF.

This clone was found a few times. Genes and germline are mouse. The CDR3 region is CASSIRDWGADTQYF. Partial CDR3 DNA: TGTGCCAGCAGTATTCGGGACTGGGGGGCAGAC. V usage is TRBV19 and J usage is TRBJ2-5; 12 positions agree with TRBD2. The read ends 4 residues before the CDR3 terminus; that terminus is restored from the germline J gene. CDR3 length equals 15 residues. From germline, CDR1 is FNHDT and CDR2 SITEND (reference sequence).

This clone came up a few times. Gene names follow the mouse nomenclature. The CDR3: CASSNRDTAETLYF. CDR3 bases read: TGTGCCAGCAGTAACCGGGACACTGCAGAA. The chain has TRBV19 and TRBJ2-3; D perhaps matches TRBD1 (6 bases). The read ends 4 residues shy of where the CDR3 ends; the end is completed using the germline J gene. Looked up from germline, CDR1 is FNHDT and CDR2 is SITEND (reference sequence). The V end lost 3 bases, the J end lost 2 bases, and 10 bases lay between the germline ends. The CDR3 has 14 amino acids.

This clone has a handful of counts. Here the gene names and germline are mouse. The read ends 4 residues early relative to the CDR3; the germline J gene fills the gap. V and J are TRBV13-3 and TRBJ2-1; TRBD1 aligns across 10 bases. Germline lookup yields CDR1 NNHDY and CDR2 SYVADS. V shed 2 bases and J 3 bases; nucleotides not matched to a gene: 5. The CDR3 is made up of 16 amino acids. CDR3 DNA, as far as it was read: TGTGCCAGCAGTGAGGGACAGGGGCAGAGCTATGCT. Its translation is CASSEGQGQSYA. The full CDR3 is CASSEGQGQSYAEQFF.

In its sample, this clone was seen a few times. Gene names and germline match the mouse. The DNA read from the CDR3 is TGCACCTGCAGTGCAGAGGGGACACGAAACTCC. Translation gives CTCSAEGTRNS. In full, the CDR3 reads CTCSAEGTRNSDYTF. The chain has TRBV1 and TRBJ1-2; TRBD1 is a possible D gene (6 bases). The sequence runs out 4 residues before the end of the CDR3; the remainder is reconstructed from the germline J gene. The CDR3 runs 15 residues. Trimming left V 0 bases short and J 1 base short, with 9 bases between. Germline lookup yields CDR1 NSQYPW and CDR2 LRSPGD (reference sequence).

This clone was observed a few times. Gene names follow the mouse nomenclature. The read ends 4 residues early relative to the CDR3; the germline J gene fills the gap. V usage is TRBV31 and J usage is TRBJ2-3, with 9 bases fitting TRBD1. This CDR3 has 13 residues. V lost 5 bases and J lost 1; bases outside the gene matches: 1. Germline CDR1 reads GKSSPN; CDR2 reads SITVG. The covered CDR3 bases are TGTGCCTGGGGGGACAGGGGTGCAGAA. It specifies CAWGDRGAE. From start to end, the CDR3 is CAWGDRGAETLYF.

This clone came up many times. All gene names here are mouse names. The CDR3 extends 4 residues past the end of the read, so its final part is completed from the germline J gene. This rearrangement joins TRBV17 to TRBJ2-5; 8 bases map to TRBD2. Looked up from germline, CDR1 is MNHDT and CDR2 is YYDKIL. The CDR3 extends over 13 amino acids. CDR3 in amino acids: CASRWTGKDTQYF. Partial CDR3 DNA: TGTGCTAGCAGATGGACTGGGAAAGAC.

The sample holds a few counts of this clone. A read error is possible here, since a much larger clone lies one base away. The genes are named according to mouse. The read gets to within 4 residues of the CDR3 end, and the germline J gene fills in the rest. Other DNA sequences in this specimen translate into the identical CDR3. V and J are TRBV13-3 and TRBJ2-5, with D tentatively TRBD1 (5 bases). The CDR3 is 12 amino acids. Germline V gives CDR1 NNHDY, CDR2 SYVADS. The sequenced part of the CDR3 DNA is TGTGCCAGCAGAGACAGAGAAGAC. Protein product: CASRDRED. The complete CDR3 reads CASRDREDTQYF.